One T cell receptor (beta chain) is described in this entry. This sample was included in a study of blood T cell repertoires in COVID-19. CDR3 length equals 16 residues. The V gene's germline CDR1 is SNHLY and CDR2 FYNNEI. Trimming cost V 8 bases and J 1 base; bases outside gene matches: 8. TCRdb's table, derived via immunoSEQ multiplex PCR, lists solely in-frame clones and lacks some. The data hold more than 120,000 clones, with approximately 90% observed a single time. The clonotype comes from a human donor in a cohort sampled during active COVID-19. The chain joins TRBV2 to TRBJ2-4; 10 positions agree with TRBD1. The source material was peripheral blood. DNA of the CDR3: TGTGCCAGCGGCCGGGACAGGGGCTGGGCCAAAAACATTCAGTACTTC. This gives the protein CASGRDRGWAKNIQYF.